The 14 T cell receptor beta chains below come from one sample, sequenced in a study of blood T cell repertoires in COVID-19. Measured with immunoSEQ multiplex PCR; TCRdb has only the in-frame clones, and not every one. Of roughly 240,000 clones listed, approximately 90% were seen once; the top ten hold 0.85% to 0.9%. The sequenced sample consisted of PBMCs or T cells enriched from blood (not recorded which). All receptors come from a man aged 50 or older who had been exposed to COVID-19.

J is TRBJ2-5 and V is TRBV5-1; TRBD1 matches at 8 bases. The length of the CDR3 is 13 residues. Germline CDR1 SGHRS, CDR2 YFSETQ. V lost 2 bases to trimming and J lost 5 bases; unmatched junction nucleotides: 2. The CDR3 region has the DNA TGCGCCAGCAGCTTAACAGGGGGTGAGACCCAGTACTTC. Translating gives CASSLTGGETQYF.

The chain carries TRBV5-1 and TRBJ2-1; unclear D gene. Germline CDR1 and CDR2: SGHRS and YFSETQ. Trimming removed 5 bases at V and 0 bases at J, with 12 bases between. The CDR3 is 15 amino acids. This chain's CDR3 is CASSVSLASYNEQFF. The CDR3 DNA reads as TGCGCCAGCAGTGTTAGCCTCGCCTCCTACAATGAGCAGTTCTTC.

This clone appeared once. The chain carries TRBV9 and TRBJ2-1, with no clear D. V lost 0 bases and J lost 3, with 10 bases in between. CDR1 is SGDLS, CDR2 YYNGEE, per germline. This CDR3 comprises 15 residues. CDR3 amino acids: CASSVVGQDYNEQFF. The CDR3, as DNA: TGTGCCAGCAGCGTAGTTGGTCAGGACTACAATGAGCAGTTCTTC.

The rearrangement joins TRBV3-1 (or the pseudogene TRBV3-2) to TRBJ2-3; 13 bases map to TRBD2. Trimming at V came to 1 base and at J to 4 bases, leaving 11 bases not matched to a gene. The CDR3 loop spans 19 amino acids. Germline assignment: CDR1 LGHDT and CDR2 YNNKEL (reference sequence). The CDR3 nucleotides are TGTGCCAGCAGCCAAGCCATCCGGCGACTAGCGGGAGGCCCAGATACGCAGTATTTT. Its translation: CASSQAIRRLAGGPDTQYF.

V is TRBV5-1 and J is TRBJ2-7, with TRBD1 matching over 9 bases. Germline-derived CDR1 and CDR2 are SGHRS and YFSETQ. This CDR3 has 18 residues. J gave up 4 bases and V 2 bases, and 16 bases lay outside the gene matches. The CDR3 nucleotides read TGCGCCAGCAGCTTAACCCCACACTCGGGGACAGGGTATTACGAGCAGTACGTC. Translated: CASSLTPHSGTGYYEQYV.

The rearrangement links TRBV10-3 to TRBJ2-5; 7 positions agree with TRBD2. Germline V gene sequence: CDR1 ENHRY, CDR2 SYGVKD. The V and J ends lost 4 bases and 2 bases, in that order; junction bases with no gene match: 4. This CDR3 spans 14 amino acids. Here the CDR3 reads CAISGGGNQETQYF. The CDR3 nucleotides read TGTGCCATCAGTGGGGGGGGGAATCAAGAGACCCAGTACTTC.

The rearrangement links TRBV4-2 to TRBJ2-3; no firm D call. Germline assignment: CDR1 LGHNA and CDR2 YNFKEQ. This CDR3 spans 17 amino acids. The V gene lost 1 base and the J gene lost 1 base, with 15 bases spanning the gap. CDR3 residues: CASSQGLVARGTDTQYF. The CDR3 DNA is TGTGCCAGCAGCCAAGGACTCGTGGCCCGGGGCACAGATACGCAGTATTTT.

The chain is built from TRBV3-1 (or the pseudogene TRBV3-2) and TRBJ2-2, with 9 bases that match TRBD1. CDR1 is LGHDT and CDR2 is YNNKEL in the germline V gene (reference sequence). J was trimmed by 6 bases and V by 5 bases; bases with no gene match: 7. The CDR3 runs to 15 residues. The CDR3 here is CASSDRNRGPGELFF. In DNA, the CDR3 is TGTGCCAGCAGCGACCGAAACAGGGGGCCCGGGGAGCTGTTTTTT.

This chain links TRBV30 with TRBJ1-2; D is undetermined. The CDR3 spans 13 residues. Trimming took off 2 bases at V and 1 base at J, with 8 bases between the two ends. Germline V CDR1 and CDR2: GTSNPN, SVGIG (reference sequence). The CDR3 spells CAWSRGINYGYTF. CDR3 nucleotides: TGTGCCTGGAGTCGGGGAATTAACTATGGCTACACCTTC.

The rearrangement uses TRBV2 and TRBJ1-2, with TRBD1 as a possible D gene (6 bases). V was cut by 2 bases and J by 8 bases, with 12 bases left in between. Germline CDR1 SNHLY, CDR2 FYNNEI. The CDR3 spans 13 residues. The CDR3 DNA reads TGTGCCAGCAGTGAAAGGGGGGGTGGAGGCTACACCTTC. Amino acids: CASSERGGGGYTF.

The chain has TRBV9 and TRBJ1-3; 8 bases map to TRBD1. The CDR3 consists of 18 residues. Per the germline V gene, CDR1 is SGDLS and CDR2 is YYNGEE. Trimming removed 2 bases from V and 2 bases from J; junction bases left unmatched: 12. The CDR3: CASSVSSGQGTAGNTIYF. The DNA of the CDR3 is TGTGCCAGCAGCGTTAGTTCCGGACAGGGTACTGCTGGAAACACCATATATTTT.

Only a few counts were recorded for this clone. The chain joins TRBV7-2 to TRBJ1-2; TRBD1 matches at 9 bases. The CDR3 runs 15 residues. Trimming cost V 1 base and J 7 bases; bases outside gene matches: 7. Germline lookup yields CDR1 SGHTA and CDR2 FQGNSA. The CDR3 DNA is TGTGCCAGCAGCTTAGTGGGACAGGGCGTATCTGGCTACACCTTC. It translates to CASSLVGQGVSGYTF. Full variable domain (rest looked up from reference TRBV7-2 and TRBJ1-2): GAGVSQSPSNKVTEKGKDVELRCDPISGHTALYWYRQSLGQGLEFLIYFQGNSAPDKSGLPSDRFSAERTGGSVSTLTIQRTQQEDSAVYLCASSLVGQGVSGYTFGSGTRLTVV.

The J gene is TRBJ1-1, the V gene TRBV29-1, with a tentative D call TRBD1 (5 bases). Germline V gives CDR1 SQVTM, CDR2 ANQGSEA. The V end was cut by 7 bases, the J end by 1 base, with 13 bases between. CDR3 length: 13 amino acids. As DNA, the CDR3 is TGCAGCGGGGGCCTCGTAAAGAACACTGAAGCTTTCTTT. Residues: CSGGLVKNTEAFF.

The chain combines TRBV3-1 (or the pseudogene TRBV3-2) with TRBJ2-7, with 10 bases identical to TRBD1. From germline, CDR1 is LGHDT and CDR2 YNNKEL (reference sequence). V lost 4 bases and J lost 7; bases outside the gene matches: 10. The CDR3 loop spans 15 amino acids. CDR3 sequence reads: CASSPWDRGPSEQYF. CDR3 DNA: TGTGCCAGCAGCCCTTGGGACAGGGGTCCGTCTGAGCAGTACTTC.